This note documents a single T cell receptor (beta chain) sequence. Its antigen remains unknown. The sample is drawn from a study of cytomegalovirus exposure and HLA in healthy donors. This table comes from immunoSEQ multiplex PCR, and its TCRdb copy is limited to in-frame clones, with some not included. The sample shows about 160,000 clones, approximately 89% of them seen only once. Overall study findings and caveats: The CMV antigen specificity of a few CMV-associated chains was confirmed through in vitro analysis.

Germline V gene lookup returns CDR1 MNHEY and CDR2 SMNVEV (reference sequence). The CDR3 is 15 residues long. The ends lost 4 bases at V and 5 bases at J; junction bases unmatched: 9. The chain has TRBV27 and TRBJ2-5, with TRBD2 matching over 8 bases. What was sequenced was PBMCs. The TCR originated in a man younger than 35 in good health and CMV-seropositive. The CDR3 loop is CASSSTGLARETQYF. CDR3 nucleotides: TGTGCCAGCAGTTCTACCGGACTAGCTCGGGAGACCCAGTACTTC.